The 23 T cell receptor beta chains below were found in one sample sequenced in a study of CD8 T cells in Susac syndrome. Reverse transcription of about 0.45 to 1 ug RNA used random hexamers. From the immunoSEQ multiplex PCR reads, TCRdb called clonotypes with MiXCR, one entry per CDR3 protein. Of some 200,000 distinct CDR3 sequences detected, 91% appear once; the ten largest clones hold about 0.1%. Sequenced: CD4+ T cells from PBMCs. These receptors were obtained from a human donor with Susac syndrome.

The CDR3 nucleotides read TGTGCCAGCAGTGAATCGATAGGAGAAACCGGGGAGCTGTTTTTT. It encodes CASSESIGETGELFF. The V gene is TRBV6-1, the J gene TRBJ2-2; D remains unclear. The V gene lost 2 bases and the J gene lost 5 bases, with 12 bases spanning the gap. This CDR3 comprises 15 residues. From germline, CDR1 is MNHNS and CDR2 SASEGT.

The chain employs TRBV19 and TRBJ2-1; D is unresolved. The V end lost 3 bases, the J end lost 4 bases, and 16 bases lay between the germline ends. Per germline, CDR1 LNHDA and CDR2 SQIVND (reference sequence). The length of the CDR3 is 16 residues. The CDR3 protein is CASSMTGPKLYNEQFF. For the CDR3, the DNA is TGTGCCAGTAGTATGACCGGACCCAAATTATACAATGAGCAGTTCTTC.

This clonotype was seen only once. The J gene is TRBJ1-1, the V gene TRBV30; D gene ambiguous. Germline-derived CDR1 and CDR2 are GTSNPN and SVGIG (reference sequence). The CDR3 runs to 12 residues. V was shortened by 4 bases and J by 7 bases, with 13 bases between the two germline ends. As DNA, the CDR3 is TGTGCCTGGAATGGTAGGTATGGTGAAGCTTTCTTT. Protein sequence: CAWNGRYGEAFF.

V is TRBV27 and J is TRBJ1-1, with D hard to call. The V end lost 4 bases, the J end lost 5 bases, and 14 bases lay between the germline ends. The CDR3 runs to 14 residues. Germline assignment: CDR1 MNHEY and CDR2 SMNVEV (reference sequence). The CDR3 DNA is TGTGCCAGCAGTTCCATAAAGGAGGGAACTGAAGCTTTCTTT. Amino acids: CASSSIKEGTEAFF.

The chain's CDR3 is CASSSTGEHSPLHF. CDR3 bases: TGTGCCAGCAGCTCGACAGGGGAGCACTCACCCCTCCACTTT. The chain couples TRBV7-3 to TRBJ1-6; 8 bases match TRBD1. V lost 4 bases, J lost 10 bases, and 6 bases stayed unmatched. There are 14 residues in the CDR3. CDR1 and CDR2 from the germline V gene are SGHTA and FQGTGA.

The V and J genes are TRBV6-1 and TRBJ1-3; D not resolved. The V gene lost 4 bases and the J gene lost 0 bases, with 16 bases spanning the gap. The CDR3 consists of 17 residues. The germline gives CDR1 MNHNS, CDR2 SASEGT. The CDR3 bases are TGTGCCAGCAGTGCGCCGGGATCACTAGACTCTGGAAACACCATATATTTT. Translation gives CASSAPGSLDSGNTIYF.

This sequence joins TRBV6-5 and TRBJ1-2; D gene uncertain. V lost 5 bases to trimming and J lost 2 bases, with 9 bases between them. CDR3 length: 13 residues. Germline-derived CDR1 and CDR2 are MNHEY and SVGAGI. CDR3 residues: CASSAAGNYGYTF. For the CDR3, the DNA is TGTGCCAGCAGTGCGGCGGGGAACTATGGCTACACCTTC.

The chain is built from TRBV6-6 and TRBJ1-1; possibly TRBD1 for D (5 bases). Germline loops: CDR1 MNHNY, CDR2 SVGAGI (reference sequence). The germline V and J ends were trimmed by 6 bases and 5 bases, with 16 bases remaining between them. This CDR3 is built from 14 residues. CDR3 bases: TGTGCCAGCAGGGTACAGGCCGAAGGGACTGAAGCTTTCTTT. It yields the protein CASRVQAEGTEAFF.

This clonotype was seen once. The CDR3 reads CASSRQRFGVVTEAFF. The CDR3 coding sequence is TGTGCCAGCAGCCGGCAACGCTTCGGGGTGGTCACTGAAGCTTTCTTT. The chain carries TRBV7-8 and TRBJ1-1; D call uncertain. Germline CDR1 reads SGHVS; CDR2 reads FQNEAQ. The ends were cut back, 5 bases at V and 4 bases at J, with 20 bases in the middle. This CDR3 is 16 amino acids long.

The chain couples TRBV14 to TRBJ1-5, with TRBD1 as a possible D gene (5 bases). CDR3 length: 13 amino acids. Trimming cost V 4 bases and J 9 bases, with 13 bases left between them. CDR1 is SGHDN, CDR2 FVKESK, per germline. CDR3 nucleotide sequence: TGTGCCAGCAGCCTCACCCTCACAGGGCCCCAGCATTTT. Protein: CASSLTLTGPQHF.

V is TRBV30 and J is TRBJ1-2; D remains ambiguous. This CDR3 spans 13 amino acids. Germline V gene data show CDR1 as GTSNPN and CDR2 as SVGIG (reference sequence). With 0 bases removed from V and 3 bases from J, the gap between germline ends came to 8 bases. The CDR3 sequence: CAWSVGQYYGYTF. The CDR3 region has the DNA TGTGCCTGGAGTGTAGGCCAGTACTATGGCTACACCTTC. Full variable domain (rest looked up from reference TRBV30 and TRBJ1-2): SQTIHQWPATLVQPVGSPLSLECTVEGTSNPNLYWYRQAAGRGLQLLFYSVGIGQISSEVPQNLSASRPQDRQFILSSKKLLLSDSGFYLCAWSVGQYYGYTFGSGTRLTVV.

The rearrangement links TRBV24-1 to TRBJ2-3, with TRBD1 matching over 12 bases. CDR1 and CDR2 (germline): KGHDR, SFDVKD. The CDR3 length is 13 residues. Trimming cost V 4 bases and J 14 bases; bases outside gene matches: 6. The CDR3 bases are TGTGCCACCAGTGACGGGGGACAGGGGGCTATGTATTTT. As protein: CATSDGGQGAMYF.

DNA of the CDR3: TGTGCCAGCAGTTACTCGGTGGTCAGGGCTGAAGCTTTCTTT. This encodes CASSYSVVRAEAFF. The chain combines TRBV6-5 with TRBJ1-1; a possible D gene is TRBD1 (5 bases). This CDR3 region has 14 residues. Looked up from germline, CDR1 is MNHEY and CDR2 is SVGAGI. V was pared by 0 bases and J by 6 bases, with 11 bases between.

This clonotype was counted only a few times. This chain connects TRBV6-5 to TRBJ2-3, with a possible D match to TRBD2 (6 bases). The V gene's germline CDR1 is MNHEY and CDR2 SVGAGI. The ends were cut back, 2 bases at V and 9 bases at J, with 9 bases in the middle. This CDR3 region has 12 residues. The CDR3 reads CASSYGAGTQYF. The CDR3 DNA follows: TGTGCCAGCAGTTACGGGGCGGGGACGCAGTATTTT.

For the CDR3, the DNA is TGTGCCAGCAGCCAAGATAGGGGGGTCTATGGCTACACCTTC. This gives the protein CASSQDRGVYGYTF. The chain carries TRBV3-1 and TRBJ1-2, with a weak D call TRBD1 (6 bases). Trimming pared 0 bases from V and 4 bases from J, leaving 9 bases between. In germline, CDR1 is LGHDT, CDR2 YNNKEL (reference sequence). The CDR3 extends over 14 amino acids. Using reference TRBV3-1 and TRBJ1-2 for the parts outside the CDR3, the full variable domain is DTAVSQTPKYLVTQMGNDKSIKCEQNLGHDTMYWYKQDSKKFLKIMFSYNNKELIINETVPNRFSPKSPDKAHLNLHINSLELGDSAVYFCASSQDRGVYGYTFGSGTRLTVV.

This chain links TRBV5-1 with TRBJ1-1; D ambiguous. Trimming left V 4 bases short and J 4 bases short, with 14 bases between. Germline values: CDR1 SGHRS, CDR2 YFSETQ. CDR3 length: 14 amino acids. This CDR3 is CASSVSAGSTEAFF. Written as DNA, the CDR3 is TGCGCCAGCAGCGTCTCAGCGGGGAGCACTGAAGCTTTCTTT.

This rearrangement joins TRBV2 to TRBJ1-5; D unresolved. CDR1 SNHLY and CDR2 FYNNEI come from the germline V gene. The CDR3 contains 14 residues. Trimming pared 7 bases from V and 2 bases from J, leaving 12 bases between. The CDR3 loop is CASTPGQRNQPQHF. The CDR3 DNA reads as TGTGCCAGCACCCCGGGCCAGCGCAATCAGCCCCAGCATTTT.

The chain is built from TRBV9 and TRBJ2-3; TRBD1 agrees at 8 bases. The CDR3 consists of 16 residues. Germline trimming cut 4 bases from V and 4 bases from J; bases unmatched to any gene: 11. The V gene's germline CDR1 is SGDLS and CDR2 YYNGEE. The CDR3 sequence is CASSPVGQGAADTQYF. As DNA, the CDR3 is TGTGCCAGCAGCCCGGTGGGGCAGGGGGCCGCAGATACGCAGTATTTT.

As to this clonotype: The junction shows a germline mismatch at one end, possibly a read error. This chain joins TRBV7-7 and TRBJ2-5; D perhaps matches TRBD2 (5 bases). Germline loops: CDR1 SSHAT, CDR2 FNYEAQ (reference sequence). This CDR3 has 15 amino acids. The CDR3 sequence: CASSLALSAQETQYF. As DNA, the CDR3 is TGTGCTAGCAGCTTAGCGCTGTCCGCCCAAGAGACCCAGTACTTC.

This clonotype showed up just once. V and J are TRBV20-1 and TRBJ2-5; 10 bases agree with TRBD2. The CDR3 extends over 15 amino acids. J was trimmed by 5 bases and V by 4 bases; bases with no gene match: 10. CDR1 and CDR2 from the germline V gene are DFQATT and SNEGSKA (reference sequence). DNA for the CDR3: TGCAGTGCTAAAGCTAGCGGGAGAAGATCGGAGACCCAGTACTTC. Protein: CSAKASGRRSETQYF.

The V gene is TRBV5-1, the J gene TRBJ1-3; TRBD1 might be the D (6 bases). There are 16 residues in the CDR3. Germline V gene sequence: CDR1 SGHRS, CDR2 YFSETQ. The V and J ends lost 4 bases and 1 base respectively, with 15 bases between them. The CDR3: CASSPSITGSGNTIYF. In DNA, the CDR3 is TGCGCCAGCAGCCCCTCTATTACAGGGTCTGGAAACACCATATATTTT.

The chain links TRBV3-1 to TRBJ2-5; D is perhaps TRBD1 (5 bases). Germline CDR1 reads LGHDT; CDR2 reads YNNKEL (reference sequence). The CDR3 has 16 residues. V gave up 7 bases and J gave up 5 bases, with 23 bases separating them. The CDR3 reads CASTDARVRSGETQYF. The CDR3 nucleotides are TGTGCCAGCACTGACGCCCGAGTCCGTTCAGGGGAGACCCAGTACTTC.

CDR3 bases: TGTGCCAGCAGTTATGCGCAGAATAATAACTATGGCTACACCTTC. Encoded protein: CASSYAQNNNYGYTF. This chain uses TRBV6-5 with TRBJ1-2; D is uncertain. Trimming removed 3 bases at V and 1 base at J, with 12 bases between. Germline V gene lookup returns CDR1 MNHEY and CDR2 SVGAGI. The length of the CDR3 is 15 residues.